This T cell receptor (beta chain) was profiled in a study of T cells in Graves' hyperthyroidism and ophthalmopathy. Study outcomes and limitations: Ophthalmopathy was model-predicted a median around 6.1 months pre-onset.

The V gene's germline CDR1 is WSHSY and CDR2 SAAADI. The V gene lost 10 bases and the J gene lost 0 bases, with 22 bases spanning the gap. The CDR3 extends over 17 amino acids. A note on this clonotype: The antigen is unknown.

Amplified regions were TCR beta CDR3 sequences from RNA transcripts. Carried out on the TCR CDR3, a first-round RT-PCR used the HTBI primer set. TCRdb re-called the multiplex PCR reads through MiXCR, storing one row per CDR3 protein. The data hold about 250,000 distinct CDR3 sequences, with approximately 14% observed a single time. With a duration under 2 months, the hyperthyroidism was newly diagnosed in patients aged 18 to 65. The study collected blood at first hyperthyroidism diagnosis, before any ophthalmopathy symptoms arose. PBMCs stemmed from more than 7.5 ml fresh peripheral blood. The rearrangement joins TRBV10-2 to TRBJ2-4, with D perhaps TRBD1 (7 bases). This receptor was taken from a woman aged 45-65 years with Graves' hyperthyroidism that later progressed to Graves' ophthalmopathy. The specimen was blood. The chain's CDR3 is CATQSPTGEVAKNIQYF. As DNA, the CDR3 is TGCGCCACCCAGTCCCCTACAGGGGAGGTAGCCAAAAACATTCAGTACTTC.